A selection of T cell receptor beta chains follows, all from one sample in a study of OX40 agonist ivuxolimab in advanced cancers. Generated by immunoSEQ multiplex PCR, the TCRdb table keeps only in-frame clones and is missing some. Of tens of thousands of clones listed, under 95% were seen once; the top ten hold 0.51%. Sequencing used CD4+ or CD8+ T cells sorted from blood, obtained in a trial of the OX40 agonist ivuxolimab. These TCRs come from an adult with an advanced solid tumor such as melanoma, head and neck, liver or kidney cancer. Both conserved end residues are part of each CDR3. The order of the fields is V gene, J gene, clone size, D gene, CDR3 DNA, CDR3 protein. D genes are given only for firm matches. Clone size is shown for a subset of rows, as once, few, many or a class of expanded clone.

TRBV25-1	TRBJ2-5	NA	NA	TGTGCCAGCAGTAACCAAGCCGGGGGCCGGGAGACCCAGTACTTC	CASSNQAGGRETQYF
TRBV19	TRBJ1-1	NA	NA	TGTGCCAGTAGTATAGACGCTAGGCTGAACACTGAAGCTTTCTTT	CASSIDARLNTEAFF
TRBV5-1	TRBJ2-4	NA	TRBD1	TGCGCCAGCAGCTCCGGACAGGACCTACAAAAAGCCATTCAGTACTTC	CASSSGQDLQKAIQYF
TRBV7-9	TRBJ2-7	NA	NA	TGTGCCAGCAGCCCGCTGACGGTATCCTACGAGCAGTACTTC	CASSPLTVSYEQYF
TRBV19	TRBJ2-7	few	NA	TGTGCCAGTAGTATACCGGGCGGGACGGGGGAGCAGTACTTC	CASSIPGGTGEQYF
TRBV6-5	TRBJ2-2	NA	NA	TGTGCCAGCAGGCTAGACCCAAACACCGGGGAGCTGTTTTTT	CASRLDPNTGELFF
TRBV7-8	TRBJ1-2	NA	TRBD1	TGTGCCAGCTCTAAACAGGGGGAGGACTATGGCTACACCTTC	CASSKQGEDYGYTF
TRBV2	TRBJ2-3	once	NA	TGTGCCAGCAAATGGCGGGGTAGCACAGATACGCAGTATTTT	CASKWRGSTDTQYF
TRBV6-1	TRBJ2-1	NA	NA	TGTGCCAGCGTTAAGGAACCCCCTTACTACAATGAGCAGTTCTTC	CASVKEPPYYNEQFF
TRBV9	TRBJ2-1	NA	NA	TGTGCCAGCAGCACAAACCCGGGAGTTAATGAGCAGTTCTTC	CASSTNPGVNEQFF
TRBV6-1	TRBJ2-7	once	TRBD1	TGTGCCAGCACCCAAGGGACAGGGGGCTACCACGAGCAGTACTTC	CASTQGTGGYHEQYF
TRBV7-3	TRBJ1-5	NA	NA	TGTGCCAGCAGCTTAAGGGCAGATAGCAATCAGCCCCAGCATTTT	CASSLRADSNQPQHF
TRBV6-5	TRBJ2-1	NA	NA	TGTGCCAGCAGTTACCGTTCCGGGGGTCACAATGAGCAGTTCTTC	CASSYRSGGHNEQFF
TRBV19	TRBJ1-2	NA	TRBD1	TGTGCCAGTAGTATTATAGAGGGGGCGCTGAATGGCTACACCTTC	CASSIIEGALNGYTF
TRBV5-6	TRBJ2-3	NA	TRBD2	TGTGCCAGCAGCTTATATGCGGGGGTCAGCACAGATACGCAGTATTTT	CASSLYAGVSTDTQYF
TRBV12-5	TRBJ2-7	NA	NA	TGTGCTAGTGGTCTTCGAAGGGCATGCGACGAGCAGTACTTC	CASGLRRACDEQYF
TRBV5-1	TRBJ2-3	NA	TRBD2	TGCGCCAGCAGCTCTAGCGGGGGCGCAGATACGCAGTATTTT	CASSSSGGADTQYF
TRBV7-9	TRBJ1-5	NA	NA	TGTGCCAGCAGCCGGACGGAGGGAGGACTCAATCAGCCCCAGCATTTT	CASSRTEGGLNQPQHF
TRBV7-9	TRBJ1-1	NA	NA	TGTGCCAGCAGCTTAGATTCGGGTGGGGCTCCCGGGCAGGCTTTCTTT	CASSLDSGGAPGQAFF
TRBV15	TRBJ2-7	NA	TRBD1	TGTGCCACCAGCAACAACAGGGGGAGGCCCTACGAGCAGTACTTC	CATSNNRGRPYEQYF
TRBV10-3	TRBJ2-5	NA	NA	TGTGCCATCAGTGAGTCAAGCGGGCAAGAGACCCAGTACTTC	CAISESSGQETQYF
TRBV5-6	TRBJ2-5	NA	TRBD1	TGTGCCAGCAGCTTACCGGGACAGGGAGAAGAGACCCAGTACTTC	CASSLPGQGEETQYF
TRBV5-1	TRBJ2-3	NA	NA	TGCGCCAGCAGCTTGAGAAGAGACACAGATACGCAGTATTTT	CASSLRRDTDTQYF
TRBV10-3	TRBJ1-1	once	NA	TGTGCCATCAGTGAAGAGGTGAGGGTGACTGAAGCTTTCTTT	CAISEEVRVTEAFF
TRBV2	TRBJ1-1	NA	NA	TGTGCCAGCAGTGAACGATGGCCAAACACTGAAGCTTTCTTT	CASSERWPNTEAFF
TRBV30	TRBJ1-6	NA	NA	TGTGCCTACCAACGGGACCTAAATTCACCCCTCCACTTT	CAYQRDLNSPLHF
TRBV6-5	TRBJ2-7	once	TRBD1	TGTGCCAGCAGTTATTCTGGGGGACAGGGGTACGAGCAGTACTTC	CASSYSGGQGYEQYF
TRBV29-1	TRBJ2-3	NA	TRBD2	TGCAGCGTTAGCGGGAGCGCTGGGTCAGATACGCAGTATTTT	CSVSGSAGSDTQYF
TRBV2	TRBJ1-2	once	NA	TGTGCCAGCAGTGAATATGGCGGGGATGGCTACACCTTC	CASSEYGGDGYTF
TRBV6-1	TRBJ2-2	NA	TRBD2	TGTGCCAGCAGTGCCCTAGCGGGGGAGAACACCGGGGAGCTGTTTTTT	CASSALAGENTGELFF
TRBV6-1	TRBJ2-7	NA	NA	TGTGCCAGCAGTGATTTTACACAGCGAAACTACGAGCAGTACTTC	CASSDFTQRNYEQYF
TRBV11-3	TRBJ2-3	NA	NA	TGTGCCAGCAGCCAAACAGATACGCAGTATTTT	CASSQTDTQYF
TRBV5-1	TRBJ2-1	NA	NA	TGCGCCAGCAGCTTGGACCTGTTCCATGAGCAGTTCTTC	CASSLDLFHEQFF
TRBV7-3	TRBJ2-2	NA	NA	TGTGCCAGCAGCTTAACGGGGAAGAACACCGGGGAGCTGTTTTTT	CASSLTGKNTGELFF
TRBV27	TRBJ2-3	NA	NA	TGTGCCAGCACCTCGCAGGGAGATACGCAGTATTTT	CASTSQGDTQYF